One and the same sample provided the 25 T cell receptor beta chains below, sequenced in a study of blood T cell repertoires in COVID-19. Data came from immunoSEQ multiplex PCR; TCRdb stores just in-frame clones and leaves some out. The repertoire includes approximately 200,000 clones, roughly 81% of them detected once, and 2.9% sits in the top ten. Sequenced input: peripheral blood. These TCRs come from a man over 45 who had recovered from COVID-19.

As DNA, the CDR3 is TGTGCCAGCAGTTACTCGAAGGAGAATCAGCCCCAGCATTTT. As protein: CASSYSKENQPQHF. The chain employs TRBV6-5 and TRBJ1-5; D gene unclear. The CDR3 covers 14 residues. CDR1 and CDR2 (germline): MNHEY, SVGAGI. The V end lost 0 bases, the J end lost 4 bases, and 7 bases lay between the germline ends.

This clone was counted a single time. The CDR3: CSVEVPGYGYTF. CDR3 coding DNA: TGCAGCGTTGAAGTCCCGGGCTATGGCTACACCTTC. The chain joins TRBV29-1 to TRBJ1-2; D is undetermined. V was clipped by 1 base and J by 4 bases, with 7 bases between them. The CDR3 runs to 12 residues. Germline CDR1 is SQVTM and CDR2 is ANQGSEA.

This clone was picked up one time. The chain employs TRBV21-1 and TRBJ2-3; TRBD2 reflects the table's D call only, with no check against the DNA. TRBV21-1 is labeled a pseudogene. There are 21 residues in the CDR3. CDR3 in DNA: TGTGCCAGCAGCACGATACATAACTGTCGGGAGGGCCGGTGGGATGGAGATACGCAGTATTTT. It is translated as CASSTIHNCREGRWDGDTQYF.

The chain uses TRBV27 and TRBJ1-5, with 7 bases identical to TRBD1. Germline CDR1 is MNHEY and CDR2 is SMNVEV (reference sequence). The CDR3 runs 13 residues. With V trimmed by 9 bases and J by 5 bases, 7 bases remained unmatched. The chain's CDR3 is CARKDRDHQPQHF. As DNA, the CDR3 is TGTGCCAGAAAAGACAGGGACCATCAGCCCCAGCATTTT.

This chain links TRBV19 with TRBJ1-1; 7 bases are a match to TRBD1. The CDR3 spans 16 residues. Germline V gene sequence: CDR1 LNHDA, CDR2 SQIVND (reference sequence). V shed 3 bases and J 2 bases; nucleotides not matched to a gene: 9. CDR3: CASSIWTGLSNTEAFF. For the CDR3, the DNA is TGTGCCAGTAGTATTTGGACAGGCTTATCAAACACTGAAGCTTTCTTT.

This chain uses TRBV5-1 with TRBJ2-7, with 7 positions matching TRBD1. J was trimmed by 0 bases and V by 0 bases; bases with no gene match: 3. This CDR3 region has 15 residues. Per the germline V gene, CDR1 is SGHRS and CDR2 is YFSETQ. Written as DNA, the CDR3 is TGCGCCAGCAGCTTGGGACAGGGCCCCTCCTACGAGCAGTACTTC. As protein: CASSLGQGPSYEQYF.

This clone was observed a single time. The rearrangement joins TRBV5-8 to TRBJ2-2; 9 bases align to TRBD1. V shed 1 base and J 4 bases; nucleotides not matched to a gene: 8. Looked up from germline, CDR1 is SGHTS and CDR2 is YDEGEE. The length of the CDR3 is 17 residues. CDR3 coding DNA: TGTGCCAGCAGCTTGACGTTACAGGGGGCAGTCACCGGGGAGCTGTTTTTT. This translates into CASSLTLQGAVTGELFF.

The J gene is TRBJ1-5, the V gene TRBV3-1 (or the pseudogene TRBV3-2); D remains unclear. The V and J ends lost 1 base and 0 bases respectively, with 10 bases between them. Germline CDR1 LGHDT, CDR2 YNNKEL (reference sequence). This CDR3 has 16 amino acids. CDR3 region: CASSQGGQYSNQPQHF. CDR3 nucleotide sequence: TGTGCCAGCAGCCAAGGTGGGCAGTATAGCAATCAGCCCCAGCATTTT.

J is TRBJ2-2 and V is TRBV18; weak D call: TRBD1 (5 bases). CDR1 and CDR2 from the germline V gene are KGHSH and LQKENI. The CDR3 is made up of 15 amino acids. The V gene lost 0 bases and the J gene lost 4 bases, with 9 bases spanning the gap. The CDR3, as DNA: TGTGCCAGCTCACCACCAGGGGAAGTCACCGGGGAGCTGTTTTTT. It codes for CASSPPGEVTGELFF.

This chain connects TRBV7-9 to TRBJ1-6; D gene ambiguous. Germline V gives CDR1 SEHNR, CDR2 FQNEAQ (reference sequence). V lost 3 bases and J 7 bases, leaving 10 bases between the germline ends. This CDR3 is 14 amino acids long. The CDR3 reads CASSFDFYNSPLHF. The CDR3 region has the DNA TGTGCCAGCAGCTTTGATTTCTACAATTCACCCCTCCACTTT.

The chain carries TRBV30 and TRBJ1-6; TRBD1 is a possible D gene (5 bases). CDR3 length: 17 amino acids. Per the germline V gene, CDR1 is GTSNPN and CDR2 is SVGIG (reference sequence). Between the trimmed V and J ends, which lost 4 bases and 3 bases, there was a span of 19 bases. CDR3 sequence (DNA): TGTGCCTGGAAGCAAGGCAATCGGGGGTACTATAATTCACCCCTCCACTTT. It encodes CAWKQGNRGYYNSPLHF. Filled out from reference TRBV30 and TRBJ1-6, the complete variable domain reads SQTIHQWPATLVQPVGSPLSLECTVEGTSNPNLYWYRQAAGRGLQLLFYSVGIGQISSEVPQNLSASRPQDRQFILSSKKLLLSDSGFYLCAWKQGNRGYYNSPLHFGNGTRLTVT.

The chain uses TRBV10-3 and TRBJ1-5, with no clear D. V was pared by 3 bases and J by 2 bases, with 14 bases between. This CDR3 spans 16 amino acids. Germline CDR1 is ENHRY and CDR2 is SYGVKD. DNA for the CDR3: TGTGCCATCAGTGATTTAGCGGGGTCCGGCAATCAGCCCCAGCATTTT. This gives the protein CAISDLAGSGNQPQHF.

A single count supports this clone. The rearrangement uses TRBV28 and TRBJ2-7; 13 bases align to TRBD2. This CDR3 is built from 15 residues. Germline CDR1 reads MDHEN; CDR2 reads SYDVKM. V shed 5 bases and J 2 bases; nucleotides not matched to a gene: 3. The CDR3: CASSQLAGGTYEQYF. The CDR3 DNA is TGTGCCAGCAGTCAACTAGCGGGAGGGACCTACGAGCAGTACTTC.

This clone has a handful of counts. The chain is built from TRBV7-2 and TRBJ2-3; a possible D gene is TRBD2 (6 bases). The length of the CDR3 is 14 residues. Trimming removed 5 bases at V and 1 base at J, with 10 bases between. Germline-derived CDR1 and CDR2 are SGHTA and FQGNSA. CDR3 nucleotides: TGTGCCAGCAGCCCCCGCGGGGGCACAGATACGCAGTATTTT. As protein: CASSPRGGTDTQYF. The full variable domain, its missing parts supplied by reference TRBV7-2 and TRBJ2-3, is GAGVSQSPSNKVTEKGKDVELRCDPISGHTALYWYRQSLGQGLEFLIYFQGNSAPDKSGLPSDRFSAERTGGSVSTLTIQRTQQEDSAVYLCASSPRGGTDTQYFGPGTRLTVL.

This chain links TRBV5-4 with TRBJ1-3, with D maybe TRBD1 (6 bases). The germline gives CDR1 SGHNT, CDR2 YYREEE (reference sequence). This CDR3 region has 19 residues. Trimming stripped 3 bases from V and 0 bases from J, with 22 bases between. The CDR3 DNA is TGTGCCAGCAGCTATCGGACAGCTGTTACATTCTACTCTGGAAACACCATATATTTT. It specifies CASSYRTAVTFYSGNTIYF.

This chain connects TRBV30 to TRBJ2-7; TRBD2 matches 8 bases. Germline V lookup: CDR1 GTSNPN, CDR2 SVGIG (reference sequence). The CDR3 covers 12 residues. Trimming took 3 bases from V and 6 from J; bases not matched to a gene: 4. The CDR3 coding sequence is TGTGCCTGGAGACCCGGGAGGGCCGAGCAGTACTTC. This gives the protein CAWRPGRAEQYF.

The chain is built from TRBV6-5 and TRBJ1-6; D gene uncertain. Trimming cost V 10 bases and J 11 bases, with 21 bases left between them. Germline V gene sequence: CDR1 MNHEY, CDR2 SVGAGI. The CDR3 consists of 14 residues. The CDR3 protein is CATKRTGVEAPLHF. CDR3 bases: TGTGCCACCAAACGCACCGGGGTCGAAGCACCCCTCCACTTT.

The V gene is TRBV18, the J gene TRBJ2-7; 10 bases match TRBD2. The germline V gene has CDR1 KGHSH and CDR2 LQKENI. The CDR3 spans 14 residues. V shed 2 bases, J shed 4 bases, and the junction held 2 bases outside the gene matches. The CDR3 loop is CASSPSGGVYEQYF. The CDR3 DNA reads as TGTGCCAGCTCACCAAGCGGGGGGGTTTACGAGCAGTACTTC.

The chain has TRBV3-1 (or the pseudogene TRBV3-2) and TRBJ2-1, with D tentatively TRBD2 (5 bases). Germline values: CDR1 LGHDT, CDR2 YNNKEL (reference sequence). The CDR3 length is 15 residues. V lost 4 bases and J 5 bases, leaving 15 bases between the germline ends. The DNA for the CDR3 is TGTGCCAGCAGCCTTCGAGGGAGTAGCAACAATGAGCAGTTCTTC. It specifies CASSLRGSSNNEQFF.

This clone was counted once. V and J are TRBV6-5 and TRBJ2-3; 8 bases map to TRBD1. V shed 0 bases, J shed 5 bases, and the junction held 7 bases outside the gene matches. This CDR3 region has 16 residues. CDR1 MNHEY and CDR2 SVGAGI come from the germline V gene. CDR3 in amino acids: CASSYSGQGAIDTQYF. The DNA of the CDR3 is TGTGCCAGCAGTTACTCTGGGCAGGGGGCTATAGATACGCAGTATTTT.

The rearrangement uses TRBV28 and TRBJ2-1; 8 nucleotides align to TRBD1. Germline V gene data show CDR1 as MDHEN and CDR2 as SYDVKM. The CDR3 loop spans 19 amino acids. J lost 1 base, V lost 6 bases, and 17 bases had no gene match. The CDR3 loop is CASSQGPGQGGFSYNEQFF. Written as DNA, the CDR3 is TGTGCCAGCAGCCAAGGACCCGGACAGGGCGGTTTTTCCTACAATGAGCAGTTCTTC.

In nucleotides, the CDR3 is TGTGCCAGCAGTGAACTGTTTCGAGGCAATCAGCCCCAGCATTTT. This gives the protein CASSELFRGNQPQHF. V usage is TRBV6-1 and J usage is TRBJ1-5; D gene ambiguous. CDR3 size: 15 residues. Germline V gives CDR1 MNHNS, CDR2 SASEGT. V was pared by 2 bases and J by 2 bases, with 10 bases between.

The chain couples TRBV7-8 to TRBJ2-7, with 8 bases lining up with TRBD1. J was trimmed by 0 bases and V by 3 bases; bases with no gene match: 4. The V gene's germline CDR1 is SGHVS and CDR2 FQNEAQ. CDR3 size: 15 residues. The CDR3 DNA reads TGTGCCAGCAGCTTTGGACAGGGCGGCTCCTACGAGCAGTACTTC. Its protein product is CASSFGQGGSYEQYF. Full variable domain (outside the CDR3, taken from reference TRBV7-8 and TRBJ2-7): GAGVSQSPRYKVAKRGQDVALRCDPISGHVSLFWYQQALGQGPEFLTYFQNEAQLDKSGLPSDRFFAERPEGSVSTLKIQRTQQEDSAVYLCASSFGQGGSYEQYFGPGTRLTVT.

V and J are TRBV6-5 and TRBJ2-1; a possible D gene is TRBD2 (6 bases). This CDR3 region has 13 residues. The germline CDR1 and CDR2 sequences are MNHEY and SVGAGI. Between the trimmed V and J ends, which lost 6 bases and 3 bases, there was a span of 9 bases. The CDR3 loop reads CASSRLGYNEQFF. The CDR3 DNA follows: TGTGCCAGCAGCAGACTAGGCTACAATGAGCAGTTCTTC.

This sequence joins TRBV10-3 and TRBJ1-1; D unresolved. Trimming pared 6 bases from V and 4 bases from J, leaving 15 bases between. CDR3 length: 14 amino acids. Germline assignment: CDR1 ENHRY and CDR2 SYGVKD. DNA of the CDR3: TGTGCCATCAGACCCCGGGGAGGAGGCACTGAAGCTTTCTTT. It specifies CAIRPRGGGTEAFF.